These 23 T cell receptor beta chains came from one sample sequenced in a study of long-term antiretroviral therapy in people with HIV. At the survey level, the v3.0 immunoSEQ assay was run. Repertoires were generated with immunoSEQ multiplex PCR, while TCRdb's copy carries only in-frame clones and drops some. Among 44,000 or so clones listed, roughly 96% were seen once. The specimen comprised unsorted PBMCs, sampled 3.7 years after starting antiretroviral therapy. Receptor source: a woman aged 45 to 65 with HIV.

The CDR3 region is CASSLVLADHEQYF. In DNA form, the CDR3 reads TGCGCCAGCAGCTTGGTTCTAGCGGACCACGAGCAGTACTTC. The rearrangement joins TRBV5-1 to TRBJ2-7; 7 nucleotides align to TRBD2. CDR3 length: 14 residues. CDR1 SGHRS and CDR2 YFSETQ come from the germline V gene. V was pared by 0 bases and J by 5 bases, with 5 bases of the junction left unmatched.

The CDR3 DNA reads TGTGCCAGCAGCTCGGACAGGCGGAACAATGAGCAGTTCTTC. Amino acid sequence: CASSSDRRNNEQFF. This rearrangement joins TRBV11-1 to TRBJ2-1; 7 nucleotides agree with TRBD1. There are 14 residues in the CDR3. V lost 4 bases, J lost 5 bases, and 5 bases stayed unmatched. Germline V gene lookup returns CDR1 SGHAT and CDR2 FQDESV (reference sequence).

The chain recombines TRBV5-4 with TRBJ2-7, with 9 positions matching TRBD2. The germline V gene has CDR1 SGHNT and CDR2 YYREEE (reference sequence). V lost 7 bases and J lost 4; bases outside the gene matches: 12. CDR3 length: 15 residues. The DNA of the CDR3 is TGTGCCAGCGGTGCGGGGGGGGCTGCGCCATACGAGCAGTACTTC. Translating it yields CASGAGGAAPYEQYF.

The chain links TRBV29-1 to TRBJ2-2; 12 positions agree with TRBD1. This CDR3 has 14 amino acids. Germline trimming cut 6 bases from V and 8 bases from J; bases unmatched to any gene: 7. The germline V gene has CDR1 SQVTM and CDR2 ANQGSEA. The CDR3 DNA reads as TGCAGCGTCCCGGGACAGGGGGCAGCAGGGGAGCTGTTTTTT. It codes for CSVPGQGAAGELFF.

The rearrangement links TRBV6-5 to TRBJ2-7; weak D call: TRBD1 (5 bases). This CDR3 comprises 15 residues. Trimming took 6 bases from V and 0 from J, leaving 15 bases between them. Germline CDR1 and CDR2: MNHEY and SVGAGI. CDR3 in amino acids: CASSPRQHSSYEQYF. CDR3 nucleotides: TGTGCCAGCAGCCCAAGACAGCATAGCTCCTACGAGCAGTACTTC.

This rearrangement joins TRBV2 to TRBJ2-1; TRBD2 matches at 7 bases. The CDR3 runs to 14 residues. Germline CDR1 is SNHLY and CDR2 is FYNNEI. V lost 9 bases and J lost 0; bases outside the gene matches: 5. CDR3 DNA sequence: TGTGCCAGTTCTAGCGGAATCTCCTACAATGAGCAGTTCTTC. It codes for CASSSGISYNEQFF.

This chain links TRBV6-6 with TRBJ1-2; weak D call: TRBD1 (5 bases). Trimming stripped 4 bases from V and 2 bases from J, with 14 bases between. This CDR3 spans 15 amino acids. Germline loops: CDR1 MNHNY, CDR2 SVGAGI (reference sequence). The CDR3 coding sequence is TGTGCCAGCAGTTCCCGGCAGGGAGTAAACTATGGCTACACCTTC. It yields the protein CASSSRQGVNYGYTF.

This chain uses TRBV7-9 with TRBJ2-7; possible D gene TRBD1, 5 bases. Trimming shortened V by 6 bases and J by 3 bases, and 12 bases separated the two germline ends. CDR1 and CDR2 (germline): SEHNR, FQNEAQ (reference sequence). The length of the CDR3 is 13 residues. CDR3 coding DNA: TGTGCCAGCAGTCAGCGACAGCTCTACGAGCAGTACTTC. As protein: CASSQRQLYEQYF. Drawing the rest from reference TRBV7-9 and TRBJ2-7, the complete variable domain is DTGVSQNPRHKITKRGQNVTFRCDPISEHNRLYWYRQTLGQGPEFLTYFQNEAQLEKSRLLSDRFSAERPKGSFSTLEIQRTEQGDSAMYLCASSQRQLYEQYFGPGTRLTVT.

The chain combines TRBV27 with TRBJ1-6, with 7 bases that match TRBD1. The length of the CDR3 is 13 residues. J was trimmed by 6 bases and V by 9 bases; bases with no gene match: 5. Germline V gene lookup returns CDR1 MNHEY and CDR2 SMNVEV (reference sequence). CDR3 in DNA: TGTGCCAGTAACAGGGGAGGTAATTCACCCCTCCACTTT. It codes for CASNRGGNSPLHF.

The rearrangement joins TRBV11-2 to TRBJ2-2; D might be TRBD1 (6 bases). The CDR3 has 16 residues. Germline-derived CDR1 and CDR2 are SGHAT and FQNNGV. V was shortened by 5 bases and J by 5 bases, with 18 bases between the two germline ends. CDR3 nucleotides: TGTGCCAGCAGCGTAAACAGGGCAGTAGGAACCGGGGAGCTGTTTTTT. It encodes CASSVNRAVGTGELFF.

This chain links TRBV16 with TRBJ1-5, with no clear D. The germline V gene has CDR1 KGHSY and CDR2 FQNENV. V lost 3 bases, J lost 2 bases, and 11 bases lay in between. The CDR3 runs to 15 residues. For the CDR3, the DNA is TGTGCCAGCAGCCAGACGGGGAGCGGCAATCAGCCCCAGCATTTT. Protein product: CASSQTGSGNQPQHF.

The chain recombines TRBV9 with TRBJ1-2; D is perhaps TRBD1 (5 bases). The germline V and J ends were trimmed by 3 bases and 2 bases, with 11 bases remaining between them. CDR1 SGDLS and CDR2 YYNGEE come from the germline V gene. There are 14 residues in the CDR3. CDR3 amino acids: CASSATAKNYGYTF. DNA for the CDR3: TGTGCCAGCAGCGCGACAGCTAAAAACTATGGCTACACCTTC.

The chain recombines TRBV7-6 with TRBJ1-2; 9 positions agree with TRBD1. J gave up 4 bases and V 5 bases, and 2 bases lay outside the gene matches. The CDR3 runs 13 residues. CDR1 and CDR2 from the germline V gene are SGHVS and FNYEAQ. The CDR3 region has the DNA TGTGCCAGCAGCCTACAGGGGGCCTATGGCTACACCTTC. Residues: CASSLQGAYGYTF.

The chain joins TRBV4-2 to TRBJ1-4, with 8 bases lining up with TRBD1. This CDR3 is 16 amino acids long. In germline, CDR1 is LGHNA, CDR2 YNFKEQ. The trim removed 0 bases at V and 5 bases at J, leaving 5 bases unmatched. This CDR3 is CASSQDRTGLNEKLFF. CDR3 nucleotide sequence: TGTGCCAGCAGCCAAGACCGGACAGGGTTAAATGAAAAACTGTTTTTT.

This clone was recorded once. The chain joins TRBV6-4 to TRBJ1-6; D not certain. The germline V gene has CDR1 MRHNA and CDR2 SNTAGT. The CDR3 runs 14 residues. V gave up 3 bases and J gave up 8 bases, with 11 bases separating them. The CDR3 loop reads CASSEGIVDSPLHF. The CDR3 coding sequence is TGTGCCAGCAGTGAAGGGATTGTGGATTCACCCCTCCACTTT.

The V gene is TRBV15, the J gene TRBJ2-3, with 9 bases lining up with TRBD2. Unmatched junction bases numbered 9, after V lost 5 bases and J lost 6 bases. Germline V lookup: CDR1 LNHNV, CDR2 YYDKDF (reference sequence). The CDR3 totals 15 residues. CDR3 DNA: TGTGCCACCAGCCCTCTTGGCGGGGGGGTGGATACGCAGTATTTT. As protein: CATSPLGGGVDTQYF.

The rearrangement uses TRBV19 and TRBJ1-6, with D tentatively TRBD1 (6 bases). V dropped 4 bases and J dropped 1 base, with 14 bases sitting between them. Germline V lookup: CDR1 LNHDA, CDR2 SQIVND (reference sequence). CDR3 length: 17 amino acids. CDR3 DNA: TGTGCCAGTAGTACCCCTCAGGGGTCGTCCTATAATTCACCCCTCCACTTT. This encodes CASSTPQGSSYNSPLHF. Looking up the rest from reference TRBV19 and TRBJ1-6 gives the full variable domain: DGGITQSPKYLFRKEGQNVTLSCEQNLNHDAMYWYRQDPGQGLRLIYYSQIVNDFQKGDIAEGYSVSREKKESFPLTVTSAQKNPTAFYLCASSTPQGSSYNSPLHFGNGTRLTVT.

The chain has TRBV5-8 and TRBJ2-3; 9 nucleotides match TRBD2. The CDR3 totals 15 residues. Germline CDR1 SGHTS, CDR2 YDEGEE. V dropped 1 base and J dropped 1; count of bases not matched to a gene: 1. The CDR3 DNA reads TGTGCCAGCAGCTTGCCTAGCGGGGGCACAGATACGCAGTATTTT. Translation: CASSLPSGGTDTQYF.

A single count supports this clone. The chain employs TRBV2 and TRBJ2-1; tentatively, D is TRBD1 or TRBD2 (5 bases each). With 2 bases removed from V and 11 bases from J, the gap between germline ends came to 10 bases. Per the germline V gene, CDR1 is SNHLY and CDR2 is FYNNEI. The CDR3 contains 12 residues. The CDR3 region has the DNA TGTGCCAGCAGTGAATCGTGGGGGAAGCAGTTCTTC. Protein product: CASSESWGKQFF.

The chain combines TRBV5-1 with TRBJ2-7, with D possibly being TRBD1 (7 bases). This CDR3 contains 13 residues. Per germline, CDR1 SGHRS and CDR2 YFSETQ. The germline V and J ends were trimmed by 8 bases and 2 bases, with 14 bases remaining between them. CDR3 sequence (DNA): TGCGCCAGTTCAGGGGGGTCTACCTACGAGCAGTACTTC. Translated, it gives CASSGGSTYEQYF. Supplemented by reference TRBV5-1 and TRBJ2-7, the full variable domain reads KAGVTQTPRYLIKTRGQQVTLSCSPISGHRSVSWYQQTPGQGLQFLFEYFSETQRNKGNFPGRFSGRQFSNSRSEMNVSTLELGDSALYLCASSGGSTYEQYFGPGTRLTVT.

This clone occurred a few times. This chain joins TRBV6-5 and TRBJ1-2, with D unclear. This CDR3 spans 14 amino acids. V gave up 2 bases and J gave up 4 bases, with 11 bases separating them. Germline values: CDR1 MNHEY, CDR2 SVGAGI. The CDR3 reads CASSYDRAPYGYTF. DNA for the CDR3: TGTGCCAGCAGTTACGACCGGGCGCCCTATGGCTACACCTTC.

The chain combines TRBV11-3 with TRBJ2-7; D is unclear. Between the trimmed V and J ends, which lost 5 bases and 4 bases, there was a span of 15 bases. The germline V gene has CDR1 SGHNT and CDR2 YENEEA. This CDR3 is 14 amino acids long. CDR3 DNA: TGTGCCAGCAGCCCATCGACGGATAGTTACGAGCAGTACTTC. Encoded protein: CASSPSTDSYEQYF.

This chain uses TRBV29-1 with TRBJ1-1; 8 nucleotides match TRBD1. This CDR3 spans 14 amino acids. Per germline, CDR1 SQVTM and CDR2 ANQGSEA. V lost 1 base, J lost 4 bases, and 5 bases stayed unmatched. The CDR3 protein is CSVEGGQGATEAFF. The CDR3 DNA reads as TGCAGCGTTGAAGGGGGGCAGGGGGCCACTGAAGCTTTCTTT.